This T cell receptor (beta chain) was captured in a study of PD-1 blockade in classical Hodgkin lymphoma. About the research overall: Patients got intravenous nivolumab 3 mg/kg every 2 weeks.

V dropped 4 bases and J dropped 2; count of bases not matched to a gene: 11. In germline, CDR1 is SGHAT, CDR2 FQNNGV. The length of the CDR3 is 18 residues. Study-level results: Factors driving the repertoire differences, possibly disease activity or prior therapy, remain undefined.

Concerning this clone: Its antigen remains unidentified.

The data were produced by immunoSEQ multiplex PCR, yet TCRdb's version contains in-frame clones alone and is incomplete. The sample yields approximately 29,000 clones, about four fifths seen once. Specified time point: cycle 4 day 1 (C4D1), after five to seven weeks of nivolumab. All trial patients relapsed after autologous stem cell transplantation. The J gene is TRBJ2-7, the V gene TRBV11-2; 13 nucleotides match TRBD2. The sequences come from peripheral blood mononuclear cells (PBMCs), collected before the fourth cycle of nivolumab. The receptor was isolated from a human donor with classical Hodgkin lymphoma. The CDR3 DNA reads as TGTGCCAGCAGCTCCCGATTCCAACTAGCGGGGGGGACCTACGAGCAGTACTTC. Translation gives CASSSRFQLAGGTYEQYF.